Listed below are T cell receptor beta chains from one sample, sequenced in a study of Ad26.COV2.S vaccination and SARS-CoV-2 variants. The table came from immunoSEQ multiplex PCR; TCRdb's copy has only in-frame clones and leaves some out. The sample contains about 480,000 clones, around 88% of which appear only once. The source was peripheral blood, collected in a trial of Ad26.COV2.S vaccine versus placebo. The receptors derive from a person aged 18-60 years who received the Ad26.COV2.S COVID-19 vaccine or a placebo. The CDR3 runs from the conserved cysteine through the conserved F or W. Each record gives: clone size, V gene, J gene, CDR3 length, D gene, CDR3 DNA, CDR3 protein. A D gene is named only where the DNA matches it firmly. Clone sizes are given selectively: once, few, many, or a class where the clone is expanded.

clone size: .
V gene: TRBV7-9
J gene: TRBJ1-1
CDR3 length: 13
D gene: .
CDR3 DNA: TGTGCCAGCAGCTTAGCGCACCGGAATGAAGCTTTCTTT
CDR3 protein: CASSLAHRNEAFF

clone size: .
V gene: TRBV6-2/TRBV6-3
J gene: TRBJ2-1
CDR3 length: 18
D gene: TRBD2
CDR3 DNA: TGTGCCAGCAGTAACCGGGGGGGACTACAGAGCTCCTACAATGAGCAGTTCTTC
CDR3 protein: CASSNRGGLQSSYNEQFF

clone size: .
V gene: TRBV19
J gene: TRBJ1-5
CDR3 length: 15
D gene: TRBD1
CDR3 DNA: TGTGCCAGTAGTGAGGGGACAGCGTTAAATCAGCCCCAGCATTTT
CDR3 protein: CASSEGTALNQPQHF

clone size: .
V gene: TRBV19
J gene: TRBJ1-5
CDR3 length: 13
D gene: .
CDR3 DNA: TGTGCCAGTAGTATTGGGGGAACGCAGCCCCAGCATTTT
CDR3 protein: CASSIGGTQPQHF

clone size: .
V gene: TRBV6-5
J gene: TRBJ1-2
CDR3 length: 12
D gene: .
CDR3 DNA: TGTGCCAGCAGTTACTCGAACTATGGCTACACCTTC
CDR3 protein: CASSYSNYGYTF

clone size: .
V gene: TRBV19
J gene: TRBJ1-1
CDR3 length: 13
D gene: .
CDR3 DNA: TGTGCCAGTAAAATTCAGGGCCCTGGTGAAGCTTTCTTT
CDR3 protein: CASKIQGPGEAFF

clone size: once
V gene: TRBV6-4
J gene: TRBJ2-7
CDR3 length: 13
D gene: TRBD1
CDR3 DNA: TGTGCCAGCAGCCCCGGGGCAGGGGGCGAGCAGTACTTC
CDR3 protein: CASSPGAGGEQYF

clone size: .
V gene: TRBV6-2/TRBV6-3
J gene: TRBJ2-7
CDR3 length: 12
D gene: .
CDR3 DNA: TGTGCCAGCAGCCACGGGGGGCCAGGGGAGTACTTC
CDR3 protein: CASSHGGPGEYF

clone size: .
V gene: TRBV30
J gene: TRBJ2-7
CDR3 length: 18
D gene: .
CDR3 DNA: TGTGCCTGGAGTGGGTCCGGTGGGCGGGGTACAGTACTCCTTGAGCAGTACTTC
CDR3 protein: CAWSGSGGRGTVLLEQYF

clone size: .
V gene: TRBV6-5
J gene: TRBJ1-1
CDR3 length: 14
D gene: .
CDR3 DNA: TGTGCCAGCAGTCTCCAGGTGGTCGACACTGAAGCTTTCTTT
CDR3 protein: CASSLQVVDTEAFF

clone size: .
V gene: TRBV7-9
J gene: TRBJ2-1
CDR3 length: 17
D gene: TRBD1
CDR3 DNA: TGTGCCAGCAGCCTAGGGACAGGGCCGAGCTCCTACAATGAGCAGTTCTTC
CDR3 protein: CASSLGTGPSSYNEQFF

clone size: .
V gene: TRBV5-6
J gene: TRBJ2-7
CDR3 length: 14
D gene: .
CDR3 DNA: TGTGCCAGCAGCTTGACAGGGAGTTGGGGCGAGCAGTACTTC
CDR3 protein: CASSLTGSWGEQYF

clone size: .
V gene: TRBV6-5
J gene: TRBJ2-1
CDR3 length: 15
D gene: .
CDR3 DNA: TGTGCCAGCAGTTACCCTACGGGACTTGCGAATGAGCAGTTCTTC
CDR3 protein: CASSYPTGLANEQFF

clone size: .
V gene: TRBV20-1
J gene: TRBJ2-3
CDR3 length: 11
D gene: .
CDR3 DNA: TGCAGTGCGCCGACCTTAGATACGCAGTATTTT
CDR3 protein: CSAPTLDTQYF

clone size: .
V gene: TRBV10-2
J gene: TRBJ2-7
CDR3 length: 12
D gene: .
CDR3 DNA: TGCGCCAGCAGTGTGATGTCTGTAGAGCAGTACTTC
CDR3 protein: CASSVMSVEQYF

clone size: .
V gene: TRBV19
J gene: TRBJ1-2
CDR3 length: 15
D gene: TRBD1
CDR3 DNA: TGTGCCAGTAGTCCCGGGACAGGGGGCGCCGCAGGCTACACCTTC
CDR3 protein: CASSPGTGGAAGYTF

clone size: .
V gene: TRBV28
J gene: TRBJ2-4
CDR3 length: 17
D gene: .
CDR3 DNA: TGTGCCAGCAGTCCATACACTGGACTTGGGCGGGGAAACATTCAGTACTTC
CDR3 protein: CASSPYTGLGRGNIQYF

clone size: .
V gene: TRBV7-2
J gene: TRBJ2-3
CDR3 length: 14
D gene: .
CDR3 DNA: TGTGCCAGCAGCTTGGTGGGGGGCACAGATACGCAGTATTTT
CDR3 protein: CASSLVGGTDTQYF

clone size: .
V gene: TRBV10-2
J gene: TRBJ2-1
CDR3 length: 15
D gene: TRBD2
CDR3 DNA: TGCGCCAGCAGGATAGCGGGAGGGGGCGGCGATGAGCAGTTCTTC
CDR3 protein: CASRIAGGGGDEQFF

clone size: .
V gene: TRBV6-5
J gene: TRBJ2-7
CDR3 length: 12
D gene: .
CDR3 DNA: TGTGCCAGCAGTTCGGTTTTAAGGGAGCAGTACTTC
CDR3 protein: CASSSVLREQYF

clone size: .
V gene: TRBV4-1
J gene: TRBJ1-1
CDR3 length: 18
D gene: .
CDR3 DNA: TGCGCCAGCAGACCAAGTGGTCAGCCCCTTACCGGGAACACTGAAGCTTTCTTT
CDR3 protein: CASRPSGQPLTGNTEAFF

clone size: .
V gene: TRBV27
J gene: TRBJ2-7
CDR3 length: 14
D gene: TRBD2
CDR3 DNA: TGTGCCAGCAGATCTAGCGGGAGAGGTGGGGAGCAGTACTTC
CDR3 protein: CASRSSGRGGEQYF

clone size: .
V gene: TRBV14
J gene: TRBJ2-7
CDR3 length: 11
D gene: .
CDR3 DNA: TGTGCCAGCGCAACGGGGTCCGAGCAGTACTTC
CDR3 protein: CASATGSEQYF

clone size: .
V gene: TRBV30
J gene: TRBJ2-7
CDR3 length: 12
D gene: TRBD2
CDR3 DNA: TGTGCCTGCTGGCGGGAGAACTACGAGCAGTACTTC
CDR3 protein: CACWRENYEQYF

clone size: .
V gene: TRBV20-1
J gene: TRBJ2-1
CDR3 length: 10
D gene: .
CDR3 DNA: TGCAGTGCCCTATACAATGAGCAGTTCTTC
CDR3 protein: CSALYNEQFF

clone size: .
V gene: TRBV30
J gene: TRBJ1-1
CDR3 length: 13
D gene: .
CDR3 DNA: TGTGCCTGGAGTGTACTGGGTGGGGCACAAGCTTTCTTT
CDR3 protein: CAWSVLGGAQAFF

clone size: .
V gene: TRBV6-5
J gene: TRBJ1-1
CDR3 length: 15
D gene: .
CDR3 DNA: TGTGCCAGCACTACAAACCCCGCGGGGGCGGCTGAAGCTTTCTTT
CDR3 protein: CASTTNPAGAAEAFF

clone size: .
V gene: TRBV4-1
J gene: TRBJ1-1
CDR3 length: 16
D gene: .
CDR3 DNA: TGCGCCAGCAGCCTCAAGGTTCCGGGCTCAAACACTGAAGCTTTCTTT
CDR3 protein: CASSLKVPGSNTEAFF

clone size: once
V gene: TRBV5-1
J gene: TRBJ2-1
CDR3 length: 17
D gene: .
CDR3 DNA: TGCGCCAGCAGCTCACCTCAGGGGCAAAGCTCCTACAATGAGCAGTTCTTC
CDR3 protein: CASSSPQGQSSYNEQFF

clone size: .
V gene: TRBV27
J gene: TRBJ1-4
CDR3 length: 16
D gene: TRBD1
CDR3 DNA: TGTGCCAGCAGTAGCAGACAGGGGCCAACTAATGAAAAACTGTTTTTT
CDR3 protein: CASSSRQGPTNEKLFF

clone size: .
V gene: TRBV29-1
J gene: TRBJ2-3
CDR3 length: 11
D gene: TRBD1
CDR3 DNA: TGCAGCGTTGACAGGGGGGATACGCAGTATTTT
CDR3 protein: CSVDRGDTQYF